Reported below is one T cell receptor (beta chain). Assay: immunoSEQ multiplex PCR; the TCRdb copy retains only in-frame clones and omits some. This table holds around 140,000 clones, under 90% found once. This sample stems from a study of blood T cell repertoires in COVID-19. Background on the study: PBMCs, B-cell-depleted T cells, or T cells were the source of the cDNA or gDNA that made up the material.

Germline V gene data show CDR1 as LGHDT and CDR2 as YNNKEL (reference sequence). Trimming left V 3 bases short and J 7 bases short, with 20 bases between. The CDR3 runs to 16 residues. The TCR comes from a human donor in a cohort sampled during active COVID-19. The sequenced sample was peripheral blood. The chain links TRBV3-1 (or the pseudogene TRBV3-2) to TRBJ2-3, with D perhaps matching TRBD1 (6 bases). The CDR3 region has the DNA TGTGCCAGCAGCCAGGGGGACATGCATATCGGAAATACGCAGTATTTT. As protein: CASSQGDMHIGNTQYF.